This TCR beta chain was profiled in a study of cytomegalovirus exposure and HLA in healthy donors. The V gene lost 0 bases and the J gene lost 4 bases, with 9 bases spanning the gap. Germline values: CDR1 LGHNA, CDR2 YSLEER. The CDR3 is 14 amino acids. Sequenced by immunoSEQ multiplex PCR; TCRdb stores in-frame clones only, minus some. The data contain hundreds of thousands of clones, about 90% of them singletons. This chain joins TRBV4-3 and TRBJ1-2, with D maybe TRBD1 (5 bases). The sequence was collected from a man aged 18 to 29 in good health and CMV-seropositive. The sequenced sample was PBMCs. CDR3 protein: CASSQDRVSYGYTF. The CDR3 region has the DNA TGCGCCAGCAGCCAAGACAGGGTGAGCTATGGCTACACCTTC.